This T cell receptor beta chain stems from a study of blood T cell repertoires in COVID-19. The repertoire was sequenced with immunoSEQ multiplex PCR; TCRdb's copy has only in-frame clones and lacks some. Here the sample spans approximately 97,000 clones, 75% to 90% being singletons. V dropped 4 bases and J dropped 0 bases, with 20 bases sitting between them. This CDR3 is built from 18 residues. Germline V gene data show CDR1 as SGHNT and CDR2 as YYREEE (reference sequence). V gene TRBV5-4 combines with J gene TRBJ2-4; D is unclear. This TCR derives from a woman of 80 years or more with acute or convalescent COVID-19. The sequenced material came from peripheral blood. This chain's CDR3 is CASSLGDTSSLAKNIQYF. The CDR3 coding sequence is TGTGCCAGCAGCCTCGGTGATACTTCTTCCCTAGCCAAAAACATTCAGTACTTC.